The 8 T cell receptor beta chains below come from one sample, sequenced in a study of neurological immune-mediated disorders. Via MiXCR, TCRdb re-called the 5' RACE reads, giving one row per CDR3 protein. The sample carries some 26,000 distinct CDR3 sequences, 6.6% recorded once. The sample was PBMCs. These receptors originate from a woman aged 50 to 60 in good health.

This clonotype was counted many times. This rearrangement joins TRBV29-1 to TRBJ2-5, with D possibly being TRBD2 (8 bases). This CDR3 contains 17 residues. V was pared by 7 bases and J by 5 bases, with 29 bases between. Germline V gene data show CDR1 as SQVTM and CDR2 as ANQGSEA. The CDR3 loop is CSAQGMLTVAGMETQYF. DNA for the CDR3: TGCAGCGCACAGGGGATGTTGACGGTAGCGGGAATGGAGACCCAGTACTTC.

This clonotype has only one observation. The J gene is TRBJ2-7, the V gene TRBV15; D ambiguous. The germline gives CDR1 LNHNV, CDR2 YYDKDF (reference sequence). This CDR3 region has 13 residues. V lost 0 bases and J 2 bases, leaving 5 bases between the germline ends. The CDR3 sequence is CATSRDGAYEQYF. CDR3 nucleotides: TGTGCCACCAGCAGAGATGGTGCCTACGAGCAGTACTTC. Full variable domain (remainder filled in from reference TRBV15 and TRBJ2-7): DAMVIQNPRYQVTQFGKPVTLSCSQTLNHNVMYWYQQKSSQAPKLLFHYYDKDFNNEADTPDNFQSRRPNTSFCFLDIRSPGLGDTAMYLCATSRDGAYEQYFGPGTRLTVT.

This clonotype showed up many times. The chain couples TRBV6-1 to TRBJ1-1; tentative D call: TRBD1 (6 bases). From germline, CDR1 is MNHNS and CDR2 SASEGT. Between the trimmed V and J ends, which lost 6 bases and 7 bases, there was a span of 24 bases. The CDR3 has 16 amino acids. DNA of the CDR3: TGTGCCAGCAGAGCGACCCCCACAGGGCTTGTGGGTGAAGCTTTCTTT. Residues: CASRATPTGLVGEAFF.

Many counts were recorded for this clonotype. The V call is TRBV20-1, the J call TRBJ1-2, with unresolved D. CDR3 length: 13 residues. V dropped 5 bases and J dropped 0 bases, with 10 bases sitting between them. Germline assignment: CDR1 DFQATT and CDR2 SNEGSKA (reference sequence). The CDR3 DNA reads TGCAGTGCTCAGCACACAACTAACTATGGCTACACCTTC. Its translation is CSAQHTTNYGYTF.

This clonotype came up many times. This sequence joins TRBV7-2 and TRBJ1-4; no reliable D call. Trimming left V 4 bases short and J 0 bases short, with 9 bases between. The CDR3 runs to 15 residues. Germline V lookup: CDR1 SGHTA, CDR2 FQGNSA. The CDR3 protein is CASSSTVSTNEKLFF. The CDR3 coding sequence is TGTGCCAGCAGCTCGACGGTTTCAACTAATGAAAAACTGTTTTTT.

The chain combines TRBV6-4 with TRBJ2-1; 14 nucleotides match TRBD2. Germline CDR1 is MRHNA and CDR2 is SNTAGT. The CDR3 is 15 amino acids. The J segment lost 7 bases and the V segment lost 5 bases, leaving 4 bases of the junction unmatched. The CDR3 sequence: CASSKGLAGVNEQFF. The CDR3 nucleotides are TGTGCCAGCAGTAAGGGACTAGCGGGGGTTAATGAGCAGTTCTTC.

This clonotype was counted at least ten times. The chain has TRBV6-1 and TRBJ2-1, with 7 positions matching TRBD2. Germline CDR1 reads MNHNS; CDR2 reads SASEGT. CDR3 length equals 17 residues. The trim removed 7 bases at V and 0 bases at J, leaving 12 bases unmatched. As DNA, the CDR3 is TGTGCCAGCACCGAGGTCCTGGGGGGGAGCTCCTACAATGAGCAGTTCTTC. Residues: CASTEVLGGSSYNEQFF.

The sample holds many counts of this clonotype. The gene calls are TRBV29-1 and TRBJ2-2, with D tentatively TRBD2 (5 bases). Trimming pared 6 bases from V and 7 bases from J, leaving 18 bases between. Germline V gene lookup returns CDR1 SQVTM and CDR2 ANQGSEA. The CDR3 is 14 residues long. The CDR3 is CSVAVGVSIGELFF. DNA of the CDR3: TGCAGCGTCGCAGTCGGGGTTTCGATCGGGGAGCTGTTTTTT.